This T cell receptor (beta chain) was profiled in a study of patients and donors after allogeneic stem cell transplantation. MiXCR, applied by TCRdb to the RT-PCR reads, yields one record per CDR3 protein. The sample consists of 920,000 or so distinct CDR3 sequences, roughly 18% of them appearing once. This clonotype was detected a few times. The sequence was collected from a human donor who was either an allogeneic HSCT recipient or a stem cell or donor lymphocyte infusion donor (not recorded which). It is not recorded whose cells these are; they may come from a transplant donor. The sequenced sample consisted of blood, either unsorted or a sorted T cell fraction (not recorded which).

The CDR3: CASRKGGQPQHF. In DNA form, the CDR3 reads TGTGCCAGCCGAAAAGGGGGACAGCCCCAGCATTTT. The genes are TRBV7-9 and TRBJ1-5; D is perhaps TRBD1 (6 bases). CDR1 is SEHNR and CDR2 is FQNEAQ in the germline V gene (reference sequence). The length of the CDR3 is 12 residues. Trimming took off 8 bases at V and 7 bases at J, with 12 bases between the two ends.